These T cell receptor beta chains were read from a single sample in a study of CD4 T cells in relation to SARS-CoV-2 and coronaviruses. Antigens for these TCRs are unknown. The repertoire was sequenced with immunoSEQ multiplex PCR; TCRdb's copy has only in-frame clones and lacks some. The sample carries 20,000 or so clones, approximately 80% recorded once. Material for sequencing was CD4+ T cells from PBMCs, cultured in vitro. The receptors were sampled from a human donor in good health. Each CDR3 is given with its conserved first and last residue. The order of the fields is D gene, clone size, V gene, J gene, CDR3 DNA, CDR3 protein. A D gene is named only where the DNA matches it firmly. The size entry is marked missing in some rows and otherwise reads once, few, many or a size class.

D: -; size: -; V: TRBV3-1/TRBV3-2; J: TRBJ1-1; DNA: TGTGCCAGCAGCCGCCTATTGGGCGAGGGCACTGAAGCTTTCTTT; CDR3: CASSRLLGEGTEAFF
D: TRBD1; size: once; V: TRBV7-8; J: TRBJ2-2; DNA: TGTGCCAGCAGCTTCCAGGACAGGGTTGGCACCGGGGAGCTGTTTTTT; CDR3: CASSFQDRVGTGELFF
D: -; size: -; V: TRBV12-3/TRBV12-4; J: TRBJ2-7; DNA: TGTGCCAGCAGTTTCTTTAACGAGCAGTACTTC; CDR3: CASSFFNEQYF
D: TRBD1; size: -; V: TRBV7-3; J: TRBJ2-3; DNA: TGTGCCAGCGCAAGGGGGCAGGCCGACGATACGCAGTATTTT; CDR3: CASARGQADDTQYF
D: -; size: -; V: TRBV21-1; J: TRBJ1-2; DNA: TGTGCCAGCAGCATAGGACAGGGGGCGGAAGGCTACACCTTC; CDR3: CASSIGQGAEGYTF
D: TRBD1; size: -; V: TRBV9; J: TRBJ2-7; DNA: TGTGCCAGCAGCGTAGGACAGGGGACCTCCTACGAGCAGTACTTC; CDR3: CASSVGQGTSYEQYF
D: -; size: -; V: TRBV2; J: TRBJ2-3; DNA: TGTGCCAGCAGTGGGGTACAGGGTTTTTTAGATACGCAGTATTTT; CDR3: CASSGVQGFLDTQYF
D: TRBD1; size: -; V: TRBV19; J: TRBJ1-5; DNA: TGTGCCAGTAGCATGCAGACAGGGGGGGATCAGCCCCAGCATTTT; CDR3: CASSMQTGGDQPQHF
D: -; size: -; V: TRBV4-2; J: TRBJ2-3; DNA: TGTGCCAGCAGCAATCCCGCGACAGATACGCGGTATTTT; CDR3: CASSNPATDTRYF
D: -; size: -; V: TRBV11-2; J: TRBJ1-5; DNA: TGTGCCAGCAGCTTAGCAGGGTCGGGTCAGCCCCAGCATTTT; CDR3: CASSLAGSGQPQHF
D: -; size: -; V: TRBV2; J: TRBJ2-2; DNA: TGTGCCAGAAGGAGAGAAGCACTAGAGAACACCGGGGAGCTGTTTTTT; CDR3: CARRREALENTGELFF
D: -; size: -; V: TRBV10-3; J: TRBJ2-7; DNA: TGTGCCATCAGTGAGGGCTACGAGCAGTACTTC; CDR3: CAISEGYEQYF
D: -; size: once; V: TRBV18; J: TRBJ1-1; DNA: TGTGCCAGCTCACCACCTGTGGCAGGGGAGAACACTGAAGCTTTCTTT; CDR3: CASSPPVAGENTEAFF
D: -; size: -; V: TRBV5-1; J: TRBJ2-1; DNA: TGCGCCAGCAGTAATAGTGTCTCCTACAATGAGCAGTTCTTC; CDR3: CASSNSVSYNEQFF
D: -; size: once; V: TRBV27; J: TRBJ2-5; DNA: TGTGCCAGCAGTTTAAGCGGAGAGACCCAGTACTTC; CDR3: CASSLSGETQYF
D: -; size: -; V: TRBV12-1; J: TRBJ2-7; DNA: TGTGCCAGCAGCTTGGGAACAGGGACGTCCTACGAGCAGTACTTC; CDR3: CASSLGTGTSYEQYF
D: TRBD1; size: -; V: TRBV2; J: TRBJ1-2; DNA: TGTGCCAGCCAGAGGGACAGAGTCAACTATGGCTACACCTTC; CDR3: CASQRDRVNYGYTF
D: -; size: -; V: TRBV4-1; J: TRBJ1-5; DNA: TGCGCCAGCAGCCAAGGTGTGGGGAAAACGGAGGGCAATCAGCCCCAGCATTTT; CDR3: CASSQGVGKTEGNQPQHF
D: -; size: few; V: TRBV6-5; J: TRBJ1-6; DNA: TGTGCCAGCATCAGGGATGACTATTATAATTCACCCCTCCACTTT; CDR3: CASIRDDYYNSPLHF
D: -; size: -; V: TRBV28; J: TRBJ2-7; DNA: TGTGCCAGCAACAACGGGGGACCGCCCTACGAGCAGTACTTC; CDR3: CASNNGGPPYEQYF
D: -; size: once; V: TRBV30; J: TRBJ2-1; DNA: TGTGCCTGGAGTGTACCTGGGAGTTGGACCTCCTACAATGAGCAGTTCTTC; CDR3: CAWSVPGSWTSYNEQFF
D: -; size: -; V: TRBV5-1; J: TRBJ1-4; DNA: TGCGCCAGCAGCATCCTTGGACAGACTAATGAAAAACTGTTTTTT; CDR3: CASSILGQTNEKLFF
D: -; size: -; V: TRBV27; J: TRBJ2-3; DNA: TGTGCCAGCAGTTTGAACCGCCAACGAGGACCGGGAAACCTAGATACGCAGTATTTT; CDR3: CASSLNRQRGPGNLDTQYF
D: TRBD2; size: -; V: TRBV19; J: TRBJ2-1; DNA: TGTGCCAGTAGTACAGCCGGGACTAGTTTTTACAATGAGCAGTTCTTC; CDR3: CASSTAGTSFYNEQFF
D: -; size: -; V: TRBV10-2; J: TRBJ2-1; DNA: TGCGCCACTAAGGGGGGGGGCCCGTGGAATGAGCAGTTCTTC; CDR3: CATKGGGPWNEQFF
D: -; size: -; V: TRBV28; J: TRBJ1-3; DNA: TGTGCCAGCAGTTTCACCATTCCCTCTGGAAACACCATATATTTT; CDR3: CASSFTIPSGNTIYF
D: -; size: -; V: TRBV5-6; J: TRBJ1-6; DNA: TGTGCCAGCAGCTTGATCAATTCACCCCTCCACTTT; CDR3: CASSLINSPLHF
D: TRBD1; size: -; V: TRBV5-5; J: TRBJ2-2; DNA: TGTGCCAGCAGCTTGGCGGGACAGGGAAGGCGTGCCGGGGAGCTGTTTTTT; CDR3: CASSLAGQGRRAGELFF
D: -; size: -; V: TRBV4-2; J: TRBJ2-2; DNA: TGTGCCAGCAGCCAAGGCACCGGGGAGCTGTTTTTT; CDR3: CASSQGTGELFF
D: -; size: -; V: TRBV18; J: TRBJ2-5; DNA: TGTGCCAGCTCACGAGGAAGCCAAGAGACCCAGTACTTC; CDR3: CASSRGSQETQYF
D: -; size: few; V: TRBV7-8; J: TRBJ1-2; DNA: TGTGCCAGCAGCTTAGTCCCGGCGGTCTATGGCTACACCTTC; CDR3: CASSLVPAVYGYTF
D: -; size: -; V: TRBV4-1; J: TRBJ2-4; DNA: TGCGCCAGCAGCCAAGATCGGCGGTCTCCCAAAAACATTCAGTACTTC; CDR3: CASSQDRRSPKNIQYF
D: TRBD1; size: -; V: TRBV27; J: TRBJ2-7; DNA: TGTGCCAGCAGTCCCTGGGACAGGGGGCGCGAGCAGTACTTC; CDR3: CASSPWDRGREQYF
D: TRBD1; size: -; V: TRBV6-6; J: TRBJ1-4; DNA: TGTGCCAGCAGTCTAATCCGAGGACAGGGGATGGGGGAAAAACTGTTTTTT; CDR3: CASSLIRGQGMGEKLFF
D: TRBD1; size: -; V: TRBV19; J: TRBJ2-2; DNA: TGTGCCAGTAGTTCCCTTGAGGCGACAGGGTCGGGTTTCACCGGGGAGCTGTTTTTT; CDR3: CASSSLEATGSGFTGELFF
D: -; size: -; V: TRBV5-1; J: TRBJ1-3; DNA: TGCGCCAGCAGCTTGGGGACCTTAAACTCTGGAAACACCATATATTTT; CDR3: CASSLGTLNSGNTIYF
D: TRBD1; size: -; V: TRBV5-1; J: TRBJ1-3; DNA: TGCGCCAGCAGCTCCTCCGGGACAGGGAGATCTGGAAACACCATATATTTT; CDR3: CASSSSGTGRSGNTIYF
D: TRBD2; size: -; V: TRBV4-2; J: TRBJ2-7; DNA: TGTGCCAGCAGCCCTCTACTAGCGGGAGAGAACGAGCAGTACTTC; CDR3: CASSPLLAGENEQYF
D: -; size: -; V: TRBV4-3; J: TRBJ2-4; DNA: TGCGCCAGCAGCCAAGAAAGAGGAGGGCCAGGCAAAAACATTCAGTACTTC; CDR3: CASSQERGGPGKNIQYF
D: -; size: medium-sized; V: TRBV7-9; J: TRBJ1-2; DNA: TGTGCCAGCAGCTTAGGAGGGAATGGCTACACCTTC; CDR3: CASSLGGNGYTF
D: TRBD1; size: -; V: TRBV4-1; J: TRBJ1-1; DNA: TGCGCCAGCAGCCAGGCTGGGAGACAGGGGAATCTGAAAACTTTCTTT; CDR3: CASSQAGRQGNLKTFF